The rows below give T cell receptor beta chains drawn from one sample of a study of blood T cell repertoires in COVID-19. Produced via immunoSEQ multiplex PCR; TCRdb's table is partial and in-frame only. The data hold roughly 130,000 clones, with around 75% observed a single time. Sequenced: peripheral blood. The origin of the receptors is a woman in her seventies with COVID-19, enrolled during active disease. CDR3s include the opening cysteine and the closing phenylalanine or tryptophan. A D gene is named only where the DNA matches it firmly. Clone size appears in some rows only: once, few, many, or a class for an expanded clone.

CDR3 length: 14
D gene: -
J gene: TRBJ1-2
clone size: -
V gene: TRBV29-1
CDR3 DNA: TGCAGCGTCGATTCCTCGGGAAATAGCTATGGCTACACCTTC
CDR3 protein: CSVDSSGNSYGYTF

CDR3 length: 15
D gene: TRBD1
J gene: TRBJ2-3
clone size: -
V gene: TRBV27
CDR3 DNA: TGTGCCAGCAGTTTATCTGGGACAGGGGTGGATACGCAGTATTTT
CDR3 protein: CASSLSGTGVDTQYF

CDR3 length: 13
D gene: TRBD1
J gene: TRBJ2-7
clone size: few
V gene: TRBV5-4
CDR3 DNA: TGTGCCAGCAGCTTGACAGGGGGCTACGAGCAGTACTTC
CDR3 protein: CASSLTGGYEQYF

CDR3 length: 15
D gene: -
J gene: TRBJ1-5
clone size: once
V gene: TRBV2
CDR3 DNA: TGTGCCAGCAGTGAGCGGGGGGCTCTCAATCAGCCCCAGCATTTT
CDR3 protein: CASSERGALNQPQHF

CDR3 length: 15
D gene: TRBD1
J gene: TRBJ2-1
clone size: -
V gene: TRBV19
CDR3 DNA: TGTGCCAGTAGTGCCGGACAGGGGGCGAGCAATGAGCAGTTCTTC
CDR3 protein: CASSAGQGASNEQFF

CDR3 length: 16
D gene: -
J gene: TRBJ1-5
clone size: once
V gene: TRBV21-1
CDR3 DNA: TGTGCCAGCAGCAAAGCGCGGGTGGATAGCAATCAGCCCCAGCATTTT
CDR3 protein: CASSKARVDSNQPQHF

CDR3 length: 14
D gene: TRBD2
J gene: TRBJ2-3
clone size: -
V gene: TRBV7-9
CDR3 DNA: TGTGCCAGCAGCGCGGAAGGGACTAGCGATACGCAGTATTTT
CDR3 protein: CASSAEGTSDTQYF

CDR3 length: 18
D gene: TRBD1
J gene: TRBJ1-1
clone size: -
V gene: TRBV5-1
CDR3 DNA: TGCGCCAGCAGCTTCTCAATGGCCGGGACAGGGGTATATACTGAAGCTTTCTTT
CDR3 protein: CASSFSMAGTGVYTEAFF

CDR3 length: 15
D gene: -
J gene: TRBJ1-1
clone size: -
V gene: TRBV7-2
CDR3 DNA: TGTGCCAGCAGCCCTCGACACTTGACCGACACTGAAGCTTTCTTT
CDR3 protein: CASSPRHLTDTEAFF

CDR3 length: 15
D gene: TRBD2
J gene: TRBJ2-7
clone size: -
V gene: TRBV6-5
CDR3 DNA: TGTGCCAGCAGAGACACCGGGACTAGCTCCTACGAGCAGTACTTC
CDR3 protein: CASRDTGTSSYEQYF

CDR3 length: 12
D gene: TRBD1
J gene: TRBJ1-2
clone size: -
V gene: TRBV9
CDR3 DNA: TGTGCCAGCAGCGCCCGGGACAGGGGCTACACCTTC
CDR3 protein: CASSARDRGYTF

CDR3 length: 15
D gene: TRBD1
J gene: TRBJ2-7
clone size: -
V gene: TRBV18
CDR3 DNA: TGTGCCAGCTCAACGGGACAGGGCGGGTCCTACGAGCAGTACTTC
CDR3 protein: CASSTGQGGSYEQYF

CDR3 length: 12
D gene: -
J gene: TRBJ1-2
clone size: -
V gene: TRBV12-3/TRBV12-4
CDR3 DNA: TGTGCCAGCAGGCCGGACAATAGAGGCTACACCTTC
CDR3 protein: CASRPDNRGYTF

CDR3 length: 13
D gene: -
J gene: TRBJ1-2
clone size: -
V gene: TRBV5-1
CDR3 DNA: TGCGCCAGCAGCTTGGATGGCAGGGCTGGCTACACCTTC
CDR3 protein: CASSLDGRAGYTF

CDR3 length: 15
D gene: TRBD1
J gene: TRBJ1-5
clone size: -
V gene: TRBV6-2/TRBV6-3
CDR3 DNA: TGTGCCAGCAGCGTACCGGGACAGGCAAATCAGCCCCAGCATTTT
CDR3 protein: CASSVPGQANQPQHF

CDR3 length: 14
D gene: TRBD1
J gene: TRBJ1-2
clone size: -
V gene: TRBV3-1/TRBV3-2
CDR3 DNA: TGTGCCAGCAGCCCCATGACAGGGGCCTATGGCTACACCTTC
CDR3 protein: CASSPMTGAYGYTF

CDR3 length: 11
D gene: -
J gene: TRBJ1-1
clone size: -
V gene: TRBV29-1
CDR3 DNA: TGCAGCGCTCCAGGGGACACTGAAGCTTTCTTT
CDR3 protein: CSAPGDTEAFF

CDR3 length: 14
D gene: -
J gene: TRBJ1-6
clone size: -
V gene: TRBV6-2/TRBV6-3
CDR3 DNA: TGTGCCAGCAGTTACCTACTGTGGAATTCACCCCTCCACTTT
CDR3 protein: CASSYLLWNSPLHF

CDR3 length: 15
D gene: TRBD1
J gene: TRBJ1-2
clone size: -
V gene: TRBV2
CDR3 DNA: TGTGCCAGCAGTGACCCGGGACAGAGGCCTAGGGGCTACACCTTC
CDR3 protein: CASSDPGQRPRGYTF

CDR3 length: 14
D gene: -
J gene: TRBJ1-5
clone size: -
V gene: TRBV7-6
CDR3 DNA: TGTGCCAGCAGCAAGGCGGGCTCCGGGCAGCCCCAGCATTTT
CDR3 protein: CASSKAGSGQPQHF

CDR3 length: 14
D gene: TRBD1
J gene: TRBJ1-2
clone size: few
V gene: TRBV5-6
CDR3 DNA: TGTGCCAGCAGCTTGGGACAGGGGATGAATGGCTACACCTTC
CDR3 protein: CASSLGQGMNGYTF

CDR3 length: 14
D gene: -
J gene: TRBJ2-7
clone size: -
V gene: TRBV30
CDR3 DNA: TGTGCCTGGAGTGTACTTGATGCGTTCTCCGAGCAGTACTTC
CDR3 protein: CAWSVLDAFSEQYF

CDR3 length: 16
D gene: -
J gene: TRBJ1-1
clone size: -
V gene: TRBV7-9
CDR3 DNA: TGTGCCAGCAGCCAGCTTCCGGGCCTAGGGGACACTGAAGCTTTCTTT
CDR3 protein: CASSQLPGLGDTEAFF